The rows below give T cell receptor beta chains drawn from one sample of a study of T cell changes during pregnancy in multiple sclerosis. Method: immunoSEQ multiplex PCR; TCRdb's copy keeps in-frame clones and lacks some. The sample yields approximately 57,000 clones, 90% to 95% seen once. Source: CD4+ T cells from peripheral blood mononuclear cells, taken in the second trimester of pregnancy. Source of these receptors: a female donor with multiple sclerosis, enrolled in a pregnancy study. Each CDR3 is given with its conserved first and last residue. The order of the fields is V gene, clone size, D gene, J gene, CDR3 DNA, CDR3 protein. The D gene is left open where the match is weak. Clone size appears in some rows only: once, few, many, or a class for an expanded clone.

V: TRBV9
size: few
D: -
J: TRBJ1-1
DNA: TGTGCCAGCAGCGTAGTGACAGTGAACACTGAAGCTTTCTTT
CDR3: CASSVVTVNTEAFF

V: TRBV19
size: once
D: TRBD2
J: TRBJ2-1
DNA: TGTGCCAGTAGTACACTAGCGAGCAATGAGCAGTTCTTC
CDR3: CASSTLASNEQFF

V: TRBV27
size: -
D: -
J: TRBJ2-2
DNA: TGTGCCAGCAGTTTCACAAAAGTCAGGGAGCTGTTTTTT
CDR3: CASSFTKVRELFF

V: TRBV7-2
size: -
D: TRBD2
J: TRBJ2-7
DNA: TGTGCCAGCAGCTTAGTTACTAGCGGGGACTTGGAGCAGTACTTC
CDR3: CASSLVTSGDLEQYF

V: TRBV19
size: -
D: TRBD2
J: TRBJ2-7
DNA: TGTGCCAGTAGTAACTCCGGGGGGGTCTACGAGCAGTACTTC
CDR3: CASSNSGGVYEQYF

V: TRBV7-9
size: -
D: -
J: TRBJ2-5
DNA: TGTGCCAGCAGGCACAGGGAGAAAGAGACCCAGTACTTC
CDR3: CASRHREKETQYF

V: TRBV10-3
size: -
D: TRBD1
J: TRBJ2-4
DNA: TGTGCCATCAGCCCGGGACAGGGGAAAAACATTCAGTACTTC
CDR3: CAISPGQGKNIQYF

V: TRBV10-3
size: -
D: -
J: TRBJ2-3
DNA: TGTGCCATCAGTGGGGGGCCTCCGTCAGATACGCAGTATTTT
CDR3: CAISGGPPSDTQYF

V: TRBV6-6
size: -
D: -
J: TRBJ2-3
DNA: TGTGCCAGCAGTTCGAGCACTAGCACAGATACGCAGTATTTT
CDR3: CASSSSTSTDTQYF

V: TRBV5-1
size: -
D: TRBD2
J: TRBJ2-7
DNA: TGCGCCAGCAGCCCGAGCGCGGGAGGGCCGGAGCAGTACTTC
CDR3: CASSPSAGGPEQYF

V: TRBV5-6
size: -
D: -
J: TRBJ1-5
DNA: TGTGCCAGCAGCCACCGCCGGGGGATAGGTCAGCCCCAGCATTTT
CDR3: CASSHRRGIGQPQHF

V: TRBV9
size: -
D: -
J: TRBJ2-7
DNA: TGTGCCAGCAGCGCGGCCGGGTCCGGCTACGAGCAGTACTTC
CDR3: CASSAAGSGYEQYF

V: TRBV11-3
size: -
D: -
J: TRBJ2-2
DNA: TGTGCCAGCAGCTTAGTAAACACCGGGGAGCTGTTTTTT
CDR3: CASSLVNTGELFF

V: TRBV7-9
size: -
D: -
J: TRBJ1-4
DNA: TGTGCCAGCAGCTTAAATAGCGGCGAAAAACTGTTTTTT
CDR3: CASSLNSGEKLFF

V: TRBV5-6
size: -
D: TRBD2
J: TRBJ2-7
DNA: TGTGCCAGCAGCTTCCTGGCGGGAGGGCCCCCCGAGCAGTACTTC
CDR3: CASSFLAGGPPEQYF

V: TRBV5-1
size: once
D: TRBD1
J: TRBJ1-1
DNA: TGCGCCAGCAGCCTGCAGGGGGCCGCTCCTGAAGCTTTCTTT
CDR3: CASSLQGAAPEAFF

V: TRBV5-1
size: -
D: TRBD2
J: TRBJ2-7
DNA: TGCGCCAGCAGCTTGGCTGACCTTGGGGGGGGCGAGCAGTACTTC
CDR3: CASSLADLGGGEQYF

V: TRBV29-1
size: -
D: TRBD1
J: TRBJ2-7
DNA: TGCAGCGTAGGACAGGGGGCTAGATCCTACGAGCAGTACTTC
CDR3: CSVGQGARSYEQYF

V: TRBV5-1
size: -
D: TRBD1
J: TRBJ1-1
DNA: TGCGCCAGCAGCTTGTACAGGGGAGTTGACACTGAAGCTTTCTTT
CDR3: CASSLYRGVDTEAFF

V: TRBV6-5
size: -
D: TRBD1
J: TRBJ1-4
DNA: TGTGCCAGCAGCAGACAGGGCTGGAGTGAAAAACTGTTTTTT
CDR3: CASSRQGWSEKLFF

V: TRBV7-2
size: -
D: TRBD1
J: TRBJ2-1
DNA: TGTGCCAGCAGCTCCCCCCGGGACAGGGGGAACAATGAGCAGTTCTTC
CDR3: CASSSPRDRGNNEQFF

V: TRBV7-2
size: -
D: -
J: TRBJ2-1
DNA: TGTGCCAGCAGCTTATGGGCCAATGAGCAGTTCTTC
CDR3: CASSLWANEQFF

V: TRBV7-2
size: -
D: -
J: TRBJ1-3
DNA: TGTGCCAGCAGCTCATCGATATTGCGGTCTGGAAACACCATATATTTT
CDR3: CASSSSILRSGNTIYF

V: TRBV28
size: -
D: TRBD1
J: TRBJ1-1
DNA: TGTGCCAGCAGTTTATTGGCCGGGACAGCTAGAACTGAAGCTTTCTTT
CDR3: CASSLLAGTARTEAFF

V: TRBV5-1
size: -
D: -
J: TRBJ1-1
DNA: TGCGCCAGCAGCTTGGCCGGGACACTGAACACTGAAGCTTTCTTT
CDR3: CASSLAGTLNTEAFF

V: TRBV7-8
size: -
D: -
J: TRBJ1-4
DNA: TGTGCCAGCAGCTTAGTGGAAGTCATAGCGGGAGAAAAACTGTTTTTT
CDR3: CASSLVEVIAGEKLFF

V: TRBV2
size: -
D: -
J: TRBJ1-5
DNA: TGTGCCAGCAGTCCCCGGGACTACAATCAGCCCCAGCATTTT
CDR3: CASSPRDYNQPQHF

V: TRBV28
size: -
D: -
J: TRBJ1-1
DNA: TGTGCCAGCAGTTTATCGGGGGGGGAAGCTTTCTTT
CDR3: CASSLSGGEAFF

V: TRBV6-4
size: -
D: TRBD1
J: TRBJ1-1
DNA: TGTGCCAGCAGGGAGACAGGGGGCACTGAAGCTTTCTTT
CDR3: CASRETGGTEAFF

V: TRBV19
size: -
D: TRBD2
J: TRBJ2-1
DNA: TGTGCCAGTAGCCTGGGACTAGCGGGGAACAATGAGCAGTTCTTC
CDR3: CASSLGLAGNNEQFF

V: TRBV6-1
size: -
D: -
J: TRBJ1-6
DNA: TGTGCCAGCAGTGAAGCGAGGGTTTACGCACCCCTCCACTTT
CDR3: CASSEARVYAPLHF

V: TRBV28
size: -
D: -
J: TRBJ2-7
DNA: TGTGCCAGCACCAAGGGGGTCTACGAGCAGTACTTC
CDR3: CASTKGVYEQYF

V: TRBV28
size: -
D: -
J: TRBJ1-2
DNA: TGTGCCAGCAGTTTTTGGGACACATATGGCTACACCTTC
CDR3: CASSFWDTYGYTF

V: TRBV18
size: -
D: TRBD2
J: TRBJ2-3
DNA: TGTGCCAGCTCACCGAGGGCGGGGGGACCTCTCGGGGCAGATACGCAGTATTTT
CDR3: CASSPRAGGPLGADTQYF

V: TRBV5-1
size: -
D: TRBD2
J: TRBJ2-1
DNA: TGCGCCAGCTCCAGCGGGGGATCCTACAATGAGCAGTTCTTC
CDR3: CASSSGGSYNEQFF

V: TRBV6-1
size: -
D: -
J: TRBJ2-7
DNA: TGTGCCAGCAGCCCCGAGGCCTACGAGCAGTACTTC
CDR3: CASSPEAYEQYF

V: TRBV5-1
size: -
D: -
J: TRBJ2-1
DNA: TGCGCCAGCAGCTTGGGGGAGACTAGTCCTTACAATGAGCAGTTCTTC
CDR3: CASSLGETSPYNEQFF

V: TRBV2
size: -
D: -
J: TRBJ1-2
DNA: TGTGCCAGCAGCCTCGTGACGGGCTATGGCTACACCTTC
CDR3: CASSLVTGYGYTF

V: TRBV28
size: -
D: TRBD1
J: TRBJ2-7
DNA: TGTGCCAGCAGTGTACCGGGACAGGACTACGAGCAGTACTTC
CDR3: CASSVPGQDYEQYF

V: TRBV15
size: once
D: TRBD1
J: TRBJ1-2
DNA: TGTGCCACCAGCAGGGATAATACAGGGGATGGCTACACCTTC
CDR3: CATSRDNTGDGYTF

V: TRBV4-1
size: -
D: TRBD1
J: TRBJ1-2
DNA: TGCGCCAGCAGCCAAGTGATCGAGACAGGGTCTGGCTACACCTTC
CDR3: CASSQVIETGSGYTF

V: TRBV11-2
size: -
D: -
J: TRBJ2-7
DNA: TGTGCCAGCAGCTTAGGGGCCGACAGCTACGAGCAGTACTTC
CDR3: CASSLGADSYEQYF

V: TRBV27
size: -
D: -
J: TRBJ1-1
DNA: TGTGCCAGCAGTTCACAGGGAAGAGGGACTGAAGCTTTCTTT
CDR3: CASSSQGRGTEAFF

V: TRBV7-7
size: -
D: TRBD1
J: TRBJ2-3
DNA: TGTGCCAGCAGTTCCTCTACGGACAGGGGAATAGATACGCAGTATTTT
CDR3: CASSSSTDRGIDTQYF

V: TRBV2
size: -
D: TRBD1
J: TRBJ1-1
DNA: TGTGCCAGCAACCAGGGGGGTAGGGGGTACACTGAAGCTTTCTTT
CDR3: CASNQGGRGYTEAFF

V: TRBV5-1
size: -
D: -
J: TRBJ2-5
DNA: TGCGCCAGCAGCTTGGCCCCGAGTAATCAAGAGACCCAGTACTTC
CDR3: CASSLAPSNQETQYF

V: TRBV15
size: -
D: TRBD2
J: TRBJ2-5
DNA: TGTGCCACCAGCATAGAGACGACTAGCGGGGGGGCCGCAAAGACCCAGTACTTC
CDR3: CATSIETTSGGAAKTQYF

V: TRBV21-1
size: -
D: -
J: TRBJ2-1
DNA: TGTGCCAGCAGCAAAGTCCGGACAAACTCCTACAATGAGCAGTTCTTC
CDR3: CASSKVRTNSYNEQFF

V: TRBV7-2
size: -
D: -
J: TRBJ2-3
DNA: TGTGCCAGCAGCTTTATACTAGTGGGCACAGATACGCAGTATTTT
CDR3: CASSFILVGTDTQYF

V: TRBV5-1
size: -
D: TRBD2
J: TRBJ2-2
DNA: TGCGCCAGCAGCTTGGGACTAGCGGGAGCGAAAAACACCGGGGAGCTGTTTTTT
CDR3: CASSLGLAGAKNTGELFF

V: TRBV14
size: -
D: -
J: TRBJ2-4
DNA: TGTGCCAGCAGCGACAAAAACAGGGAAGCGTCCCTAGCCAAAAACATTCAGTACTTC
CDR3: CASSDKNREASLAKNIQYF

V: TRBV7-9
size: -
D: TRBD2
J: TRBJ2-2
DNA: TGTGCCAGCAGCTGGACTAGCTTCACCGGGGAGCTGTTTTTT
CDR3: CASSWTSFTGELFF

V: TRBV2
size: -
D: TRBD2
J: TRBJ2-3
DNA: TGTGCCAGCAGCTACGGACTAGCGGGAGATACGCAGTATTTT
CDR3: CASSYGLAGDTQYF

V: TRBV11-2
size: -
D: -
J: TRBJ2-7
DNA: TGTGCCAGCAGCTTCCCAACCTACGAGCAGTACTTC
CDR3: CASSFPTYEQYF

V: TRBV19
size: -
D: -
J: TRBJ1-4
DNA: TGTGCCAGTAGAGGAGGACAGTTCAAACTGTTTTTT
CDR3: CASRGGQFKLFF

V: TRBV10-2
size: -
D: -
J: TRBJ1-1
DNA: TGCGCCAGCAGTGAATGGGGGGTTAGGACTGAAGCTTTCTTT
CDR3: CASSEWGVRTEAFF

V: TRBV5-1
size: -
D: -
J: TRBJ1-6
DNA: TGCGCCAGCAGCTTGGACGGTTCACCCCTCCACTTT
CDR3: CASSLDGSPLHF

V: TRBV18
size: -
D: -
J: TRBJ1-3
DNA: TGTGCCAGCTCACCCCTTTCGGACATCTCTGGAAACACCATATATTTT
CDR3: CASSPLSDISGNTIYF

V: TRBV7-3
size: -
D: -
J: TRBJ2-1
DNA: TGTGCCAGCAGCAAAACCGGGACTCCATCCTACAATGAGCAGTTCTTC
CDR3: CASSKTGTPSYNEQFF

V: TRBV9
size: -
D: TRBD2
J: TRBJ2-5
DNA: TGTGCCAGCAGCGAGGGGCATCGGGGGGGAGAAAAAGAGACCCAGTACTTC
CDR3: CASSEGHRGGEKETQYF